Each of the 26 T cell receptor beta chains below was sequenced from the same sample in a study of blood T cells in healthy people across ages. With a J-beta primer mix and a sample-barcoded 5' primer, a second PCR ran about 7 to 12 cycles. TCRdb redid the calling of the 5' RACE reads with MiXCR, one entry per CDR3 protein. The sample holds over 600,000 distinct CDR3 sequences, around 21% seen once. The sequenced material came from blood. The receptors originated from a man aged 65 to 85 in good health.

This clonotype was found a few times. J is TRBJ2-7 and V is TRBV20-1, with D possibly being TRBD1 (6 bases). Per germline, CDR1 DFQATT and CDR2 SNEGSKA (reference sequence). The length of the CDR3 is 13 residues. V was trimmed by 1 base and J by 4 bases, leaving 11 bases between them. The CDR3 bases are TGCAGTGCTAGAGGACAGGCAGCGTACGAGCAGTACTTC. Residues: CSARGQAAYEQYF.

The chain recombines TRBV28 with TRBJ2-7; D is undetermined. The CDR3 length is 11 residues. Trimming took 7 bases from V and 3 from J, leaving 7 bases between them. Germline CDR1 and CDR2: MDHEN and SYDVKM. CDR3 nucleotides: TGTGCCAGCAATTCTTTCTACGAGCAGTACTTC. This codes for CASNSFYEQYF.

The genes are TRBV27 and TRBJ1-6; D perhaps matches TRBD1 (5 bases). The V gene lost 5 bases and the J gene lost 0 bases, with 14 bases spanning the gap. CDR1 is MNHEY and CDR2 is SMNVEV in the germline V gene (reference sequence). The length of the CDR3 is 17 residues. CDR3 bases: TGTGCCAGCAGTCCCTCGAGACAGAGCTCCTATAATTCACCCCTCCACTTT. Translation gives CASSPSRQSSYNSPLHF.

In this sample, this clonotype turned up a few times. This chain joins TRBV7-3 and TRBJ2-3; 8 bases line up with TRBD2. CDR1 is SGHTA, CDR2 FQGTGA, per germline. This CDR3 contains 15 residues. Trimming removed 1 base from V and 10 bases from J; junction bases left unmatched: 10. The CDR3: CASSLSAGGNGAQYF. DNA of the CDR3: TGTGCCAGCAGCTTAAGTGCGGGGGGCAATGGGGCGCAGTATTTT.

This clonotype showed up just a few times. V gene TRBV5-1 combines with J gene TRBJ2-4, with 8 bases identical to TRBD1. Unmatched junction bases numbered 7, after V lost 1 base and J lost 1 base. CDR1 SGHRS and CDR2 YFSETQ come from the germline V gene. The CDR3 spans 17 residues. The CDR3: CASSLFSGQDAKNIQYF. CDR3 sequence (DNA): TGCGCCAGCAGCTTGTTTTCGGGACAGGACGCCAAAAACATTCAGTACTTC.

The chain links TRBV20-1 to TRBJ2-7; D not certain. This CDR3 has 11 residues. V lost 3 bases and J lost 3, with 6 bases in between. The germline gives CDR1 DFQATT, CDR2 SNEGSKA (reference sequence). CDR3 DNA: TGCAGTGCTAGTAATAGCTACGAGCAGTACTTC. Protein sequence: CSASNSYEQYF.

This clonotype appeared many times. V and J are TRBV5-1 and TRBJ2-5; D is unresolved. Trimming removed 0 bases from V and 2 bases from J, with 2 bases in between. The CDR3 is made up of 12 amino acids. CDR1 is SGHRS, CDR2 YFSETQ, per germline. As DNA, the CDR3 is TGCGCCAGCAGCTTGGGTCAAGAGACCCAGTACTTC. The encoded protein is CASSLGQETQYF.

This clonotype has only a few counts. V is TRBV27 and J is TRBJ2-4; D is ambiguous. The CDR3 runs 15 residues. The germline V and J ends were trimmed by 6 bases and 0 bases, with 12 bases remaining between them. Germline lookup yields CDR1 MNHEY and CDR2 SMNVEV (reference sequence). CDR3 protein: CASSGLGLAKNIQYF. The CDR3 DNA reads TGTGCCAGCAGCGGCCTAGGGCTAGCCAAAAACATTCAGTACTTC.

This clonotype was picked up a small number of times. The chain links TRBV6-1 to TRBJ2-2; D is unclear. CDR3 length equals 15 residues. Germline CDR1 is MNHNS and CDR2 is SASEGT. V shed 2 bases and J shed 3 bases, with 10 bases lying between them. Here the CDR3 reads CASSEHPSHTGELFF. The CDR3 DNA follows: TGTGCCAGCAGTGAACACCCCTCCCACACCGGGGAGCTGTTTTTT.

This clonotype has only a few counts. The rearrangement links TRBV28 to TRBJ1-5, with TRBD1 as a possible D gene (5 bases). V was pared by 4 bases and J by 5 bases, with 15 bases between. Per the germline V gene, CDR1 is MDHEN and CDR2 is SYDVKM. This CDR3 comprises 15 residues. CDR3 protein: CASSSPGTSDQPQHF. In DNA, the CDR3 is TGTGCCAGCAGTTCCCCCGGGACTTCAGATCAGCCCCAGCATTTT.

J is TRBJ2-3 and V is TRBV14; D is possibly TRBD2 (6 bases). CDR3 length: 17 amino acids. Trimming removed 4 bases from V and 1 base from J, with 18 bases in between. Germline-derived CDR1 and CDR2 are SGHDN and FVKESK. The CDR3 bases are TGTGCCAGCAGCCGGCCCCTATCGGGAGTTGGCACAGATACGCAGTATTTT. It translates to CASSRPLSGVGTDTQYF.

This clonotype has at least ten counts. The CDR3 nucleotides are TGTGCCAGCACCCGGACAGGGAGAACTGAAGCTTTCTTT. It translates to CASTRTGRTEAFF. This chain links TRBV11-2 with TRBJ1-1, with 8 bases identical to TRBD1. V shed 7 bases and J 5 bases; nucleotides not matched to a gene: 6. The CDR3 covers 13 residues. Germline loops: CDR1 SGHAT, CDR2 FQNNGV.

This clonotype was recorded at least ten times. The V gene is TRBV29-1, the J gene TRBJ2-3; TRBD2 agrees at 8 bases. The junction had 6 bases not matched to a gene; V was cut back by 7 bases and J by 3 bases. CDR3 size: 13 residues. Per germline, CDR1 SQVTM and CDR2 ANQGSEA. The CDR3 is CSADSGITDTQYF. CDR3 sequence (DNA): TGCAGCGCCGATAGCGGGATTACAGATACGCAGTATTTT.

This clonotype has ten or more counts. Sequence at one end of the junction differs from germline and may be a read error. CDR3 in amino acids: CASSLSGYNEQFF. The CDR3 nucleotides read TGTGCCAGCAGCTTATCAGGCTACAATGAGCAGTTCTTC. This chain joins TRBV5-1 and TRBJ2-1; D gene unclear. Germline V gene data show CDR1 as SGHRS and CDR2 as YFSETQ. This CDR3 has 13 amino acids.

This clonotype was seen a few times. The rearrangement joins TRBV6-2 or TRBV6-3 to TRBJ2-4, with a tentative D call TRBD1 (6 bases). V lost 7 bases and J 10 bases, leaving 17 bases between the germline ends. Germline CDR1 reads MNHEY; CDR2 reads SVGEGT. This CDR3 has 13 amino acids. The CDR3: CASNLQGLGIQYF. The CDR3 coding sequence is TGTGCCAGCAACTTACAGGGTTTAGGGATTCAGTACTTC.

This clonotype was detected a few times. The rearrangement uses TRBV30 and TRBJ2-1; 11 nucleotides line up with TRBD2. Germline V gives CDR1 GTSNPN, CDR2 SVGIG (reference sequence). The junction had 8 bases not matched to a gene; V was cut back by 5 bases and J by 8 bases. CDR3 length: 14 amino acids. CDR3 nucleotides: TGTGCCTGGTCTTCCCTAGCGGGAGGCGATGAGCAGTTCTTC. Its translation is CAWSSLAGGDEQFF.

A word on this clonotype: Compared with germline, one end of the junction differs, possibly owing to a read error. V usage is TRBV12-3 or TRBV12-4 and J usage is TRBJ1-2; 8 positions match TRBD1. CDR3 length: 16 residues. The CDR3 region is CVSSLEFGQGQGGYTF. The DNA for the CDR3 is TGTGTCAGCAGTTTAGAATTTGGACAGGGCCAGGGTGGCTACACCTTC.

The chain links TRBV29-1 to TRBJ2-2; D is unresolved. This CDR3 comprises 13 residues. V lost 2 bases, J lost 6 bases, and 10 bases lay in between. Germline V gene sequence: CDR1 SQVTM, CDR2 ANQGSEA. CDR3 in DNA: TGCAGCGTTGAATCCGGGTCTGCCGGGGAGCTGTTTTTT. Its translation is CSVESGSAGELFF.

This clonotype was picked up a small number of times. V usage is TRBV27 and J usage is TRBJ2-1; 7 bases line up with TRBD1. The germline V gene encodes CDR1 MNHEY and CDR2 SMNVEV (reference sequence). The CDR3 extends over 14 amino acids. The V segment lost 2 bases and the J segment 3 bases; nucleotides outside the gene matches: 1. The DNA of the CDR3 is TGTGCCAGCAGTTTACGGACAGGCTACAATGAGCAGTTCTTC. It yields the protein CASSLRTGYNEQFF.

The gene calls are TRBV25-1 and TRBJ1-2; D is unclear. This CDR3 has 12 residues. With 4 bases removed from V and 8 bases from J, the gap between germline ends came to 11 bases. The germline CDR1 and CDR2 sequences are MGHDK and SYGVNS. CDR3 sequence: CASSVSATGYTF. CDR3 sequence (DNA): TGTGCCAGCAGTGTCTCGGCCACGGGCTACACCTTC.

This clonotype was detected only a few times. In nucleotides, the CDR3 is TGTGCCAGCAGTGTTACAGGGATGGGCGAGCAGTACTTC. As protein: CASSVTGMGEQYF. The chain employs TRBV2 and TRBJ2-7, with D perhaps matching TRBD1 (6 bases). This CDR3 has 13 amino acids. Per the germline V gene, CDR1 is SNHLY and CDR2 is FYNNEI. Trimming cost V 4 bases and J 6 bases, with 13 bases left between them.

This clonotype was seen a handful of times. A single base separates this from a much larger clone, so it may be a read error. The CDR3 DNA reads as TGTGCCAGCAGTTACCCCGGGACTAGCGGGAGGGAACTTAGCACAGATACGCAGTGTTTT. This gives the protein CASSYPGTSGRELSTDTQCF. The chain links TRBV6-5 to TRBJ2-3; TRBD2 agrees at 16 bases. The CDR3 length is 20 residues. Per the germline V gene, CDR1 is MNHEY and CDR2 is SVGAGI.

This clonotype appeared many times. The CDR3 loop reads CSVEERVRGYTF. As DNA, the CDR3 is TGCAGCGTTGAAGAAAGGGTTCGGGGCTACACCTTC. The V gene is TRBV29-1, the J gene TRBJ1-2; no reliable D call. CDR3 length equals 12 residues. Germline lookup yields CDR1 SQVTM and CDR2 ANQGSEA. Trimming left V 0 bases short and J 8 bases short, with 10 bases between.

This clonotype occurred many times. The V gene is TRBV5-1, the J gene TRBJ2-4, with D possibly TRBD1 on 6 matching bases. V was cut by 0 bases and J by 4 bases, with 8 bases left in between. The length of the CDR3 is 14 residues. Germline CDR1 and CDR2: SGHRS and YFSETQ. The CDR3 DNA sequence: TGCGCCAGCAGCTTGGGACAGGAAAAAAACATTCAGTACTTC. Translating gives CASSLGQEKNIQYF.

This clonotype was picked up many times. The CDR3 sequence: CSALGQQNTEAFF. The CDR3 region has the DNA TGCAGTGCCCTCGGACAGCAGAACACTGAAGCTTTCTTT. The chain joins TRBV20-1 to TRBJ1-1; D is perhaps TRBD1 (6 bases). Germline CDR1 DFQATT, CDR2 SNEGSKA (reference sequence). Trimming removed 6 bases from V and 1 base from J, with 12 bases in between. The CDR3 extends over 13 amino acids.

This clonotype was seen only a few times. The chain couples TRBV9 to TRBJ1-2; 8 positions agree with TRBD1. Germline V gene lookup returns CDR1 SGDLS and CDR2 YYNGEE. V shed 3 bases, J shed 4 bases, and the junction held 14 bases outside the gene matches. This CDR3 region has 17 residues. This CDR3 is CASSGQGQDARSYGYTF. The CDR3 coding sequence is TGTGCCAGCAGCGGCCAGGGACAGGATGCCCGGAGCTATGGCTACACCTTC.